This T cell receptor (beta chain) is drawn from a study of CD4 T cell repertoires in COVID-19. Turning to the study itself: After approximately ten days of IL-2 expansion, CFSE-low cells were relabeled and restimulated with other coronavirus spikes. Points from the study as a whole: SARS-CoV and/or HKU1 spike cultures shared between roughly 7 and 28% of SARS-CoV-2 clonotypes.

Donors had recovered from mild-to-severe COVID-19. V dropped 3 bases and J dropped 0 bases, with 6 bases sitting between them. CDR3 size: 15 residues. Germline CDR1 is MNHEY and CDR2 is SMNVEV (reference sequence). Notes on this clone: Its matching antigen is unknown.

Sequencing was performed with immunoSEQ multiplex PCR; in TCRdb, only in-frame clones are kept and a portion is missing. Of 70,000 to 95,000 clones listed, roughly 85% were seen once; the top ten hold approximately 0.6%. Sequencing was performed on CD4+ T cells from peripheral blood, taken after recovery from COVID-19. The J gene is TRBJ2-6, the V gene TRBV27; maybe TRBD2 (5 bases). The sequence derives from a human donor who had COVID-19. The CDR3 region is CASSFRGSGANVLTF. For the CDR3, the DNA is TGTGCCAGCAGTTTCCGGGGCTCTGGGGCCAACGTCCTGACTTTC.